This T cell receptor (beta chain) was found in a study of CD4 and CD8 cells across lung adenocarcinoma regions. In TCRdb, the PCR reads were re-called with MiXCR into one record per CDR3 protein. The table shows approximately 3,500 distinct CDR3 sequences, with 50% to 70% occurring only once. Trimming shortened V by 1 base and J by 2 bases, and 6 bases separated the two germline ends. Germline V lookup: CDR1 SGHAT, CDR2 FQNNGV. CDR3 length: 14 amino acids. Samples came from patients with localized non-small cell lung adenocarcinoma. This clonotype originated in a male donor with lung adenocarcinoma. The CD4 and CD8 labels of this study may be unreliable. This chain joins TRBV11-2 and TRBJ2-1; D not resolved. Sequencing was carried out using CD4+ T cells from the margin of a lung tumor. The CDR3, as DNA: TGTGCCAGCAGCTTAGCCGGTACCTACAATGAGCAGTTCTTC. Translated, it gives CASSLAGTYNEQFF.